The 20 T cell receptor beta chains in this list originate from one sample, sequenced in a study of CD8 T cells in ankylosing spondylitis. One entry per CDR3 protein, called by TCRdb with MiXCR from the 5' RACE reads. The table includes under 250,000 distinct CDR3 sequences, 30% to 40% detected once. Sequenced input: blood, either unsorted or a sorted T cell fraction (not recorded which). All receptors come from a male donor with ankylosing spondylitis or in good health (not recorded which).

This clonotype was seen repeatedly, ten times or more. The rearrangement links TRBV5-5 to TRBJ1-1; D gene uncertain. The germline V gene has CDR1 SGHKS and CDR2 YYEKEE (reference sequence). V lost 4 bases to trimming and J lost 3 bases, with 19 bases between them. The CDR3 length is 16 residues. CDR3 DNA: TGTGCCAGCAGCCCCACACGGGGATTCACGGACACTGAAGCTTTCTTT. This codes for CASSPTRGFTDTEAFF.

This chain connects TRBV9 to TRBJ2-3, with D tentatively TRBD2 (7 bases). Looked up from germline, CDR1 is SGDLS and CDR2 is YYNGEE. The ends were cut back, 4 bases at V and 1 base at J, with 19 bases in the middle. The CDR3 is made up of 17 amino acids. The CDR3 sequence: CASSPRPGGRGTDTQYF. The CDR3 region has the DNA TGTGCCAGCAGCCCCCGTCCCGGGGGGCGGGGCACAGATACGCAGTATTTT.

In regard to this clonotype: An end of the junction does not agree with germline; a read error may underlie this. Written as DNA, the CDR3 is TGTGCCAGCAGTTTCCAAGAGCTAGAAGCGGTGGCCGGGGAGCTTTTTTTT. Translation gives CASSFQELEAVAGELFF. This chain joins TRBV27 and TRBJ2-2; a possible D gene is TRBD2 (5 bases). Germline V gene data show CDR1 as MNHEY and CDR2 as SMNVEV (reference sequence). The CDR3 contains 17 residues.

The chain uses TRBV2 and TRBJ2-3; D is unclear. The V end lost 5 bases, the J end lost 2 bases, and 8 bases lay between the germline ends. The CDR3 has 13 amino acids. Germline loops: CDR1 SNHLY, CDR2 FYNNEI. CDR3 coding DNA: TGTGCCAGCAGTCCCCCCTTCACAGATACGCAGTATTTT. Protein sequence: CASSPPFTDTQYF.

The chain uses TRBV24-1 and TRBJ2-1; a possible D gene is TRBD1 (6 bases). Trimming took off 1 base at V and 7 bases at J, with 13 bases between the two ends. The CDR3 has 15 amino acids. From germline, CDR1 is KGHDR and CDR2 SFDVKD. The CDR3 DNA reads as TGTGCCACCAGTGATTTCGGGCAGGGGCGGAATGAGCAGTTCTTC. This encodes CATSDFGQGRNEQFF.

This clonotype is medium-sized by share. This sequence joins TRBV12-3 or TRBV12-4 and TRBJ1-1, with TRBD1 matching 8 bases. The CDR3 is 14 amino acids. Trimming cost V 2 bases and J 7 bases; bases outside gene matches: 6. The CDR3 bases are TGTGCCAGCAGTTTAATGAGTACAGGGGGTGAAGCTTTCTTT. It yields the protein CASSLMSTGGEAFF.

V usage is TRBV27 and J usage is TRBJ2-7, with TRBD2 matching over 7 bases. This CDR3 has 15 amino acids. Trimming cost V 1 base and J 0 bases; bases outside gene matches: 3. The germline V gene has CDR1 MNHEY and CDR2 SMNVEV (reference sequence). DNA of the CDR3: TGTGCCAGCAGTTTATGGGGGGGGAGCTCCTACGAGCAGTACTTC. Its protein is CASSLWGGSSYEQYF.

V is TRBV12-3 or TRBV12-4 and J is TRBJ2-3; 9 bases align to TRBD1. The CDR3 consists of 15 residues. After removal of 2 bases from V and 3 bases from J, the junction contained 3 bases not matched to a gene. Written as DNA, the CDR3 is TGTGCCAGCAGTTTAACAGGGGGCGGGACAGATACGCAGTATTTT. Its protein is CASSLTGGGTDTQYF.

The CDR3 spells CASSPGTGFGTEAFF. The CDR3 DNA is TGTGCCAGCAGTCCGGGGACAGGGTTTGGGACTGAAGCTTTCTTT. This chain joins TRBV5-5 and TRBJ1-1; 9 bases line up with TRBD1. This CDR3 has 15 amino acids. Trimming removed 5 bases from V and 5 bases from J; junction bases left unmatched: 10. Per the germline V gene, CDR1 is SGHKS and CDR2 is YYEKEE (reference sequence).

This clonotype has a count of ten or more. The J gene is TRBJ2-5, the V gene TRBV29-1; 7 bases are a match to TRBD2. The CDR3 contains 12 residues. From germline, CDR1 is SQVTM and CDR2 ANQGSEA. V trimming: 4 bases; J trimming: 5 bases; junction bases outside the gene matches: 4. This chain's CDR3 is CSVASGGETQYF. The CDR3 DNA sequence: TGCAGCGTTGCGTCCGGGGGGGAGACCCAGTACTTC.

This clonotype was seen more than once but under ten times. J is TRBJ2-7 and V is TRBV4-1; D unresolved. Germline V lookup: CDR1 MGHRA, CDR2 YSYEKL. Trimming took off 3 bases at V and 3 bases at J, with 15 bases between the two ends. The CDR3 length is 15 residues. As DNA, the CDR3 is TGCGCCAGCAGCCAGCAGCCGGCACGCCACTACGAGCAGTACTTC. This encodes CASSQQPARHYEQYF.

CDR3 nucleotides: TGTGCCAGCAGCTATAATGGGGACGGCCTCTACGAGCAGTACTTC. This gives the protein CASSYNGDGLYEQYF. The chain combines TRBV4-2 with TRBJ2-7; D could derive from TRBD1 or TRBD2 (5 bases each). The germline V gene encodes CDR1 LGHNA and CDR2 YNFKEQ. Between the trimmed V and J ends, which lost 5 bases and 3 bases, there was a span of 17 bases. The CDR3 runs to 15 residues.

This clonotype was found many times. The chain joins TRBV12-3 or TRBV12-4 to TRBJ2-7, with 9 bases aligning to TRBD1. V shed 3 bases and J 2 bases; nucleotides not matched to a gene: 2. CDR3 length: 14 amino acids. CDR3 sequence reads: CASSFRDRAYEQYF. DNA of the CDR3: TGTGCCAGCAGTTTCCGGGACAGGGCCTACGAGCAGTACTTC.

A few counts support this clonotype. The rearrangement links TRBV12-3 or TRBV12-4 to TRBJ2-1; D tentatively fits TRBD1 or TRBD2 (7 bases each). The CDR3 spans 14 residues. V was cut by 3 bases and J by 8 bases, with 14 bases left in between. The CDR3 loop is CASSFSRGRDEQFF. CDR3 coding DNA: TGTGCCAGCAGTTTCAGCAGGGGGAGGGATGAGCAGTTCTTC.

The chain couples TRBV5-6 to TRBJ2-1; 9 bases align to TRBD2. CDR1 and CDR2 (germline): SGHDT, YYEEEE. V shed 2 bases, J shed 4 bases, and the junction held 13 bases outside the gene matches. This CDR3 is built from 18 residues. DNA for the CDR3: TGTGCCAGCAGCTTTCAAGGGTTCCTTAGCGGGGGATACAATGAGCAGTTCTTC. As protein: CASSFQGFLSGGYNEQFF.

This clonotype came up many times. The chain has TRBV7-2 and TRBJ2-7; 10 bases are a match to TRBD1. The CDR3 runs 15 residues. V shed 3 bases and J 6 bases; nucleotides not matched to a gene: 8. Germline V lookup: CDR1 SGHTA, CDR2 FQGNSA. The CDR3 nucleotides read TGTGCCAGCAGCTTGTGGGGACAGGGGATAGTCGAGCAGTACTTC. Translating gives CASSLWGQGIVEQYF. Drawing the rest from reference TRBV7-2 and TRBJ2-7, the complete variable domain is GAGVSQSPSNKVTEKGKDVELRCDPISGHTALYWYRQSLGQGLEFLIYFQGNSAPDKSGLPSDRFSAERTGGSVSTLTIQRTQQEDSAVYLCASSLWGQGIVEQYFGPGTRLTVT.

This clonotype turned up a few times. The chain uses TRBV20-1 and TRBJ1-5; D not resolved. Trimming left V 4 bases short and J 5 bases short, with 21 bases between. Germline V CDR1 and CDR2: DFQATT, SNEGSKA (reference sequence). This CDR3 region has 16 residues. The CDR3 bases are TGCAGTGCTAAAACAAAAAGCGACAAAACCGATCAGCCCCAGCATTTT. It translates to CSAKTKSDKTDQPQHF.

This clonotype was recorded a few times. The DNA of the CDR3 is TGTGCCAGTGTGCTTCAGGGGGCGAGGGATAGCAATCAGCCCCAGCATTTT. Amino acids: CASVLQGARDSNQPQHF. The J gene is TRBJ1-5, the V gene TRBV6-1, with 8 bases lining up with TRBD1. The CDR3 has 17 residues. Trimming at V came to 9 bases and at J to 0 bases, leaving 13 bases not matched to a gene. Germline V gene data show CDR1 as MNHNS and CDR2 as SASEGT.

There are a few counts of this clonotype. V and J are TRBV5-6 and TRBJ1-4; 8 nucleotides line up with TRBD1. V was pared by 4 bases and J by 7 bases, with 9 bases of the junction left unmatched. The germline CDR1 and CDR2 sequences are SGHDT and YYEEEE. This CDR3 comprises 15 residues. This chain's CDR3 is CASSRTGTGGEKLFF. The CDR3 nucleotides read TGTGCCAGCAGCCGCACCGGGACAGGCGGTGAAAAACTGTTTTTT.

The rearrangement joins TRBV12-3 or TRBV12-4 to TRBJ2-1; 8 nucleotides agree with TRBD2. The V segment lost 6 bases and the J segment 14 bases; nucleotides outside the gene matches: 15. This CDR3 is built from 14 residues. In DNA, the CDR3 is TGTGCCAGCAGCCTCCTCGTGGATCGGGGGGGGAAGTTCTTC. Translating gives CASSLLVDRGGKFF.